This TCR beta chain was recovered during a study of blood T cells in healthy people across ages. With regard to this clonotype: Its antigen is currently unknown. Mismatch with germline at one junction end may stem from a read error.

Germline V gives CDR1 MGHDK, CDR2 SYGVNS. The CDR3 is 12 residues long. For the second PCR, which ran for roughly 6 to 12 cycles, a sample-barcoded 5' primer and a J-beta primer mix were used. Each cDNA molecule carried a tag from a template-switch adaptor that contained 12 random nucleotides. Via MiXCR, TCRdb re-called the 5' RACE reads, giving one row per CDR3 protein. In the table there are approximately 900,000 distinct CDR3 sequences, roughly 48% of which are singletons. Study outcomes and limitations: Age advanced and TCR beta diversity per million T cells fell, roughly linearly. Among long-lived donors, naive CD4+ cells were more numerous and diversity higher than in aged donors.

Material for sequencing was blood. The chain employs TRBV25-1 and TRBJ1-2; D not certain. The receptor was derived from a man aged 25 to 40 in good health. The CDR3 DNA reads TGTGCTAGCATAGACCCGGTCTATGGCTACACCTTC. This translates into CASIDPVYGYTF.